Given below is one TCR beta chain in context. What it binds is unknown. Peripheral blood, about 9.4 milliliters per donor, was collected. Each sample gave at least 6.5 million isolated PBMCs. This record comes from a study of blood T cells in healthy people across ages. Across the study: Template-switching capture recovered about one barcoded beta molecule per two T cells.

Study-wide points: Per million T cells, TCR beta diversity dropped roughly linearly as age increased.

The authors ran a second PCR of about 7 to 11 cycles using a sample-barcoded 5' primer and a J-beta primer mix. Via MiXCR, TCRdb re-called the 5' RACE reads, giving one row per CDR3 protein. The sample holds about 590,000 distinct CDR3 sequences; approximately 30% are singletons and the top ten take 15% to 19%. The CDR3 length is 15 residues. Per germline, CDR1 SEHNR and CDR2 FQNEAQ (reference sequence). The clonotype comes from an elderly woman in good health. The source material was blood. The rearrangement uses TRBV7-9 and TRBJ2-4; 11 nucleotides agree with TRBD1. The J call is in doubt because the DNA end fits TRBJ2-7 better. CDR3 bases: TGTGCCAGCAGCTCAAACGGGACAGGGGGGTTCGAGCAGTACTTC. The encoded protein is CASSSNGTGGFEQYF.